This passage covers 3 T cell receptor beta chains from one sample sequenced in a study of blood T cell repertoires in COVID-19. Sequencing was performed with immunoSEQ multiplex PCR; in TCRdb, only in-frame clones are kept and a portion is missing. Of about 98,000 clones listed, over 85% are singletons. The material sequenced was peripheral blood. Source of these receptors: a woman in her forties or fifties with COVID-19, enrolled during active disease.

CDR3 bases: TGTGCCAGCAGCTTTGGCGGGGCTAGGAACACCGGGGAGCTGTTTTTT. Translating gives CASSFGGARNTGELFF. The V call is TRBV7-8, the J call TRBJ2-2; a possible D gene is TRBD2 (6 bases). CDR1 and CDR2 (germline): SGHVS, FQNEAQ. CDR3 length: 16 amino acids. Trimming removed 3 bases at V and 1 base at J, with 12 bases between. Using reference TRBV7-8 and TRBJ2-2 for the parts outside the CDR3, the full variable domain is GAGVSQSPRYKVAKRGQDVALRCDPISGHVSLFWYQQALGQGPEFLTYFQNEAQLDKSGLPSDRFFAERPEGSVSTLKIQRTQQEDSAVYLCASSFGGARNTGELFFGEGSRLTVL.

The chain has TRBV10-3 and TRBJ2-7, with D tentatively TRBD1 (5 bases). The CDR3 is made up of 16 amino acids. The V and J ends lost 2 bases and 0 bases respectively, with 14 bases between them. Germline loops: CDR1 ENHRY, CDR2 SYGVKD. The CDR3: CAISEGAAYSSYEQYF. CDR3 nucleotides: TGTGCCATCAGTGAGGGGGCGGCCTACAGCTCCTACGAGCAGTACTTC.

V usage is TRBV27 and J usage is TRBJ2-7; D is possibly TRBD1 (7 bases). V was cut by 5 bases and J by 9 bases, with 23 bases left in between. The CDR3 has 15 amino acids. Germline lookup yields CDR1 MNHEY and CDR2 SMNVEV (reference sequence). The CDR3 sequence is CASSLTPGGGAGQYF. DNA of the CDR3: TGTGCCAGCAGTCTAACCCCTGGAGGGGGCGCGGGGCAGTACTTC.